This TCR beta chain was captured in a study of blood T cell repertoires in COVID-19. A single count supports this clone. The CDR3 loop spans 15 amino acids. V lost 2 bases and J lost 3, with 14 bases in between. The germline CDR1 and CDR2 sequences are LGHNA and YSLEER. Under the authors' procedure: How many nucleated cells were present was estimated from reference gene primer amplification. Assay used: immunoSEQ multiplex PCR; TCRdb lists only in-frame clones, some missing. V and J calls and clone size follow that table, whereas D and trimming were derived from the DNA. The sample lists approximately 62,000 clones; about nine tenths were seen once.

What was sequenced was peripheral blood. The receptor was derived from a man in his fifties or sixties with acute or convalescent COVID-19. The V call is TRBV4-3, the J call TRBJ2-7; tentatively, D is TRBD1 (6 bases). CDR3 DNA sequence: TGCGCCAGCAGCCAACTACAGGGAAAGGTCTACGAGCAGTACTTC. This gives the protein CASSQLQGKVYEQYF.